What follows are 18 T cell receptor beta chains derived from one specimen sequenced in a study of T cell responses to AZD1222 COVID-19 vaccine. The method was immunoSEQ multiplex PCR; TCRdb's version includes in-frame clones alone and lacks a portion of them. This sample has roughly 60,000 clones, with roughly 80% found just once. Material: peripheral blood, obtained 28 days after the second AZD1222 dose. The receptors derive from an adult who received the AZD1222 COVID-19 vaccine.

The chain combines TRBV7-9 with TRBJ2-6; the D is unclear. CDR1 and CDR2 (germline): SEHNR, FQNEAQ (reference sequence). Between the trimmed V and J ends, which lost 4 bases and 2 bases, there was a span of 0 bases. This CDR3 spans 12 amino acids. The chain's CDR3 is CASSSGANVLTF. The CDR3 DNA reads TGTGCCAGCAGCTCTGGGGCCAACGTCCTGACTTTC.

V and J are TRBV7-2 and TRBJ2-5; 7 nucleotides match TRBD2. The germline CDR1 and CDR2 sequences are SGHTA and FQGNSA. V lost 4 bases to trimming and J lost 2 bases; unmatched junction nucleotides: 4. This CDR3 region has 14 residues. In DNA form, the CDR3 reads TGTGCCAGCAGCTCGACTAGCTCTCAAGAGACCCAGTACTTC. It specifies CASSSTSSQETQYF.

J is TRBJ1-1 and V is TRBV7-2, with TRBD1 as a possible D gene (5 bases). The CDR3 consists of 14 residues. Trimming removed 5 bases from V and 1 base from J, with 11 bases in between. Per germline, CDR1 SGHTA and CDR2 FQGNSA. The CDR3 spells CASSLPGRNTEAFF. CDR3 nucleotides: TGTGCCAGCAGCCTACCGGGGCGGAACACTGAAGCTTTCTTT.

For the CDR3, the DNA is TGCGCCAGCAGCTTGGAACTAGCGGGCACCGGGGAGCTGTTTTTT. Translated, it gives CASSLELAGTGELFF. The chain links TRBV5-1 to TRBJ2-2; 9 nucleotides line up with TRBD2. Germline assignment: CDR1 SGHRS and CDR2 YFSETQ. V shed 0 bases and J 4 bases; nucleotides not matched to a gene: 1. The CDR3 length is 15 residues.

The rearrangement joins TRBV2 to TRBJ2-5, with D possibly being TRBD1 or TRBD2 (5 bases each). The germline V and J ends were trimmed by 3 bases and 7 bases, with 15 bases remaining between them. The germline V gene has CDR1 SNHLY and CDR2 FYNNEI. This CDR3 region has 14 residues. CDR3 residues: CASSDLITRGTQYF. CDR3 in DNA: TGTGCCAGCAGTGATCTGATCACTAGGGGGACCCAGTACTTC.

The V and J genes are TRBV5-1 and TRBJ1-2; TRBD1 is a possible D gene (5 bases). CDR1 is SGHRS, CDR2 YFSETQ, per germline. This CDR3 region has 13 residues. Trimming removed 0 bases at V and 4 bases at J, with 7 bases between. The CDR3 sequence: CASSLAQAYGYTF. The DNA of the CDR3 is TGCGCCAGCAGCTTGGCACAGGCCTATGGCTACACCTTC.

This clone was seen more than once but under ten times. This chain uses TRBV6-2 or TRBV6-3 with TRBJ2-7; D call uncertain. V lost 6 bases and J 0 bases, leaving 18 bases between the germline ends. The germline CDR1 and CDR2 sequences are MNHEY and SVGEGT. The CDR3 loop spans 16 amino acids. The CDR3 coding sequence is TGTGCCAGCAGCCTTTACGGCGCTCACTACTCCTACGAGCAGTACTTC. This translates into CASSLYGAHYSYEQYF.

The rearrangement joins TRBV29-1 to TRBJ1-4; no firm D call. Per germline, CDR1 SQVTM and CDR2 ANQGSEA. The CDR3 totals 13 residues. V dropped 5 bases and J dropped 8 bases, with 15 bases sitting between them. The CDR3: CSVRQDLREKLFF. CDR3 DNA: TGCAGCGTTAGGCAGGACCTTCGAGAAAAACTGTTTTTT.

The chain uses TRBV3-1 (or the pseudogene TRBV3-2) and TRBJ1-6, with D tentatively TRBD1 (5 bases). CDR3 length equals 15 residues. V shed 0 bases and J shed 9 bases, with 12 bases lying between them. Per the germline V gene, CDR1 is LGHDT and CDR2 is YNNKEL (reference sequence). The CDR3 is CASSQEVGEGSPLHF. In DNA, the CDR3 is TGTGCCAGCAGCCAAGAGGTAGGGGAGGGTTCACCCCTCCACTTT.

In this sample, this clone turned up a few times. The chain links TRBV7-8 to TRBJ1-2, with unresolved D. The CDR3 spans 16 residues. The germline V gene encodes CDR1 SGHVS and CDR2 FQNEAQ. Trimming removed 5 bases at V and 3 bases at J, with 19 bases between. The CDR3 nucleotides are TGTGCCAGCAGCGCCACCCGTCGCGGGGTTCACTATGGCTACACCTTC. This gives the protein CASSATRRGVHYGYTF.

This clone was counted between two and nine times. This chain links TRBV9 with TRBJ2-1; TRBD1 agrees at 7 bases. V gave up 3 bases and J gave up 4 bases; unmatched junction bases: 7. The CDR3 length is 15 residues. Germline-derived CDR1 and CDR2 are SGDLS and YYNGEE. The CDR3 region has the DNA TGTGCCAGCAGCGCCGGACAGGAGACTTACAATGAGCAGTTCTTC. It is translated as CASSAGQETYNEQFF.

Points on this clone: An end of the junction differs from the germline gene, which may be a read error. V gene TRBV7-7 combines with J gene TRBJ2-3; TRBD2 matches 7 bases. The germline V gene has CDR1 SSHAT and CDR2 FNYEAQ (reference sequence). The CDR3 is 15 amino acids. The DNA of the CDR3 is TGTGCCAGCAGCTTAGCGGGGGGGAGCACAAATACGCAGTATTTT. Translated: CASSLAGGSTNTQYF.

V usage is TRBV10-3 and J usage is TRBJ2-2; perhaps TRBD2 as D (6 bases). V was trimmed by 0 bases and J by 0 bases, leaving 11 bases between them. The CDR3 consists of 17 residues. Germline V gene sequence: CDR1 ENHRY, CDR2 SYGVKD. CDR3 nucleotide sequence: TGTGCCATCAGTGAGTCAGGACTACCTACGAACACCGGGGAGCTGTTTTTT. Residues: CAISESGLPTNTGELFF.

A note on this clone: A read error may produce the germline difference seen at one junction end. This sequence joins TRBV7-7 and TRBJ2-7; tentatively, D is TRBD2 (6 bases). Looked up from germline, CDR1 is SSHAT and CDR2 is FNYEAQ (reference sequence). The CDR3 is 12 amino acids. The CDR3 nucleotides are TGTGCTAGCAGCTTAGGAGGGGTCGAGCAGTACTTC. It codes for CASSLGGVEQYF.

This chain connects TRBV6-2 or TRBV6-3 to TRBJ2-3; weak D call: TRBD2 (5 bases). The CDR3 extends over 18 amino acids. Trimming took off 6 bases at V and 5 bases at J, with 27 bases between the two ends. Germline V gives CDR1 MNHEY, CDR2 SVGEGT. CDR3 sequence reads: CASSSAGRTSMGGDTQYF. CDR3 DNA: TGTGCCAGCAGCTCGGCGGGCAGAACGTCCATGGGTGGAGATACGCAGTATTTT.

This sequence joins TRBV2 and TRBJ1-4; 8 nucleotides line up with TRBD1. The CDR3 runs to 14 residues. With 6 bases clipped from V and 4 bases from J, the junction kept 4 bases outside the gene matches. In germline, CDR1 is SNHLY, CDR2 FYNNEI. The CDR3 DNA reads TGTGCCAGCAGACTGGACAGGGATAATGAAAAACTGTTTTTT. Translated: CASRLDRDNEKLFF.

The rearrangement links TRBV28 to TRBJ1-5; D perhaps matches TRBD1 (5 bases). The V end lost 6 bases, the J end lost 7 bases, and 13 bases lay between the germline ends. Germline CDR1 is MDHEN and CDR2 is SYDVKM. The CDR3 spans 13 residues. Here the CDR3 reads CASRAGDGQPQHF. DNA of the CDR3: TGTGCCAGCAGGGCCGGGGACGGACAGCCCCAGCATTTT.

The chain combines TRBV2 with TRBJ2-3; TRBD2 aligns across 7 bases. V shed 3 bases and J 0 bases; nucleotides not matched to a gene: 3. The CDR3 is made up of 15 amino acids. Germline V gives CDR1 SNHLY, CDR2 FYNNEI. The CDR3 bases are TGTGCCAGCAGTGAGGCGCGGGGGAGCACAGATACGCAGTATTTT. Protein sequence: CASSEARGSTDTQYF.